This is a list of T cell receptor beta chains from one sample in a study of blood T cell repertoires in COVID-19. Data came from immunoSEQ multiplex PCR; TCRdb stores just in-frame clones and leaves some out. The table has 200,000 to 250,000 clones, roughly 86% seen once. The sequenced sample consisted of peripheral blood. The source of these receptors is a woman aged 45-65 years with COVID-19, enrolled during active disease. The CDR3 runs from the conserved cysteine through the conserved F or W. Fields, in order: J gene, V gene, D gene, clone size, CDR3 protein, CDR3 DNA. D genes are given only for firm matches. The size entry is marked missing in some rows and otherwise reads once, few, many or a size class.

TRBJ1-1 | TRBV18 | - | - | CASSPEGVVTEAFF | TGTGCCAGCTCACCAGAAGGGGTTGTCACTGAAGCTTTCTTT
TRBJ2-3 | TRBV4-1 | - | few | CASSQGLADTQYF | TGCGCCAGCAGCCAAGGATTAGCGGATACGCAGTATTTT
TRBJ2-1 | TRBV11-3 | - | - | CASSLAQLNEQFF | TGTGCCAGCAGCTTAGCCCAGTTAAATGAGCAGTTCTTC
TRBJ2-3 | TRBV2 | TRBD2 | - | CASSYQRGGLDTQYF | TGTGCCAGCAGTTACCAGCGGGGGGGCCTTGATACGCAGTATTTT
TRBJ2-3 | TRBV5-8 | - | - | CASSLGGQWDGSTDTQYF | TGTGCCAGCAGCTTGGGGGGGCAATGGGACGGAAGCACAGATACGCAGTATTTT
TRBJ1-2 | TRBV2 | TRBD1 | few | CASSETRAGGVGYTF | TGTGCCAGCAGTGAGACGAGGGCAGGGGGCGTTGGCTACACCTTC
TRBJ1-1 | TRBV19 | TRBD1 | - | CASSPADRVTEAFF | TGTGCCAGTAGTCCAGCGGACAGGGTGACTGAAGCTTTCTTT
TRBJ1-4 | TRBV10-3 | - | - | CAIKGLNEKLFF | TGTGCCATCAAAGGACTCAATGAAAAACTGTTTTTT
TRBJ2-2 | TRBV7-9 | - | - | CASSLGQAEGELFF | TGTGCCAGCAGCTTAGGACAGGCGGAGGGGGAGCTGTTTTTT
TRBJ2-1 | TRBV7-3 | TRBD1 | - | CASSLMGRGRISYNEQFF | TGTGCCAGCAGCTTAATGGGCAGGGGGCGCATCTCCTACAATGAGCAGTTCTTC
TRBJ1-4 | TRBV19 | - | - | CASSSGATAGKLFF | TGTGCCAGTAGCTCAGGGGCGACCGCGGGAAAACTGTTTTTT
TRBJ1-2 | TRBV6-5 | - | - | CASSSPSRGNYGYTF | TGTGCCAGCAGTTCCCCCAGTCGGGGGAACTATGGCTACACCTTC
TRBJ2-3 | TRBV10-3 | TRBD2 | - | CAISLAGGDTQYF | TGTGCCATCAGTTTAGCGGGGGGAGATACGCAGTATTTT
TRBJ2-5 | TRBV6-2/TRBV6-3 | - | - | CASSYPDLQETQYF | TGTGCCAGCAGTTACCCCGACTTGCAAGAGACCCAGTACTTC
TRBJ1-1 | TRBV4-3 | - | - | CASSQDSPSPAFF | TGCGCCAGCAGCCAAGACTCCCCAAGCCCGGCTTTCTTT
TRBJ2-1 | TRBV12-3/TRBV12-4 | - | - | CASSYYSEQFF | TGTGCCAGCAGTTATTATAGTGAGCAGTTCTTC
TRBJ1-3 | TRBV6-2/TRBV6-3 | - | - | CASSYIQVPEGNTIYF | TGTGCCAGCAGTTACATCCAGGTCCCCGAGGGAAACACCATATATTTT
TRBJ1-2 | TRBV14 | TRBD1 | - | CASSPILDRDYGYTF | TGTGCCAGCAGCCCAATTCTGGACAGGGACTATGGCTACACCTTC
TRBJ2-1 | TRBV4-2 | - | - | CASSQETSQGNEQFF | TGTGCCAGCAGCCAGGAGACTAGCCAGGGGAATGAGCAGTTCTTC
TRBJ2-2 | TRBV6-1 | TRBD2 | - | CASSDGRGGELFF | TGTGCCAGCAGTGATGGGAGGGGCGGGGAGCTGTTTTTT
TRBJ1-2 | TRBV11-3 | - | - | CASSLEGEGYTF | TGTGCCAGCAGCTTAGAAGGAGAAGGCTACACCTTC
TRBJ2-2 | TRBV19 | TRBD2 | - | CASSKDGTITRKTGELFF | TGTGCCAGTAGTAAAGACGGGACTATTACAAGAAAGACCGGGGAGCTGTTTTTT
TRBJ1-6 | TRBV5-5 | TRBD1 | - | CASSSSGTGGLENSPLHF | TGTGCCAGCAGCTCCTCCGGGACAGGGGGGTTAGAAAACTCACCCCTCCACTTT
TRBJ1-5 | TRBV2 | TRBD1 | few | CASSRDRGENQPQHF | TGTGCCAGCAGTCGGGACAGGGGAGAAAATCAGCCCCAGCATTTT
TRBJ1-1 | TRBV19 | - | - | CASSIDRATEAFF | TGTGCCAGTAGTATAGACAGGGCAACTGAAGCTTTCTTT
TRBJ2-1 | TRBV10-2 | - | - | CASSAERKQFF | TGCGCCAGCAGTGCAGAACGTAAGCAGTTCTTC
TRBJ2-5 | TRBV13 | TRBD1 | - | CASTYRDSLRETQYF | TGTGCCAGCACCTACCGGGACAGCCTGCGGGAGACCCAGTACTTC
TRBJ2-5 | TRBV5-1 | TRBD2 | - | CASSTSGPQETQYF | TGCGCCAGCAGCACTAGCGGACCTCAAGAGACCCAGTACTTC
TRBJ1-6 | TRBV4-3 | - | - | CASSQVAGYNSPLHF | TGCGCCAGCAGCCAAGTGGCAGGTTACAATTCACCCCTCCACTTT
TRBJ2-2 | TRBV27 | - | - | CASSSRTLVNTGELFF | TGTGCCAGCAGTTCCCGGACTTTAGTTAACACCGGGGAGCTGTTTTTT
TRBJ1-1 | TRBV12-3/TRBV12-4 | - | - | CASSPPLNTEAFF | TGTGCCAGCAGCCCTCCCTTGAACACTGAAGCTTTCTTT
TRBJ1-5 | TRBV6-5 | - | few | CASSLNRVDQPQHF | TGTGCCAGCAGTCTGAACAGGGTAGATCAGCCCCAGCATTTT
TRBJ2-3 | TRBV10-3 | - | - | CAISIGGGADTQYF | TGTGCCATCAGTATCGGAGGGGGGGCAGATACGCAGTATTTT
TRBJ2-3 | TRBV2 | - | - | CASSDEGWPRGQSTDTQYF | TGTGCCAGCAGTGATGAGGGTTGGCCGCGGGGGCAAAGCACAGATACGCAGTATTTT
TRBJ1-1 | TRBV7-2 | TRBD1 | - | CASSSDRGAEAFF | TGTGCCAGCAGCTCGGACAGGGGCGCTGAAGCTTTCTTT
TRBJ2-6 | TRBV28 | TRBD1 | - | CASSWARTGVGANVLTF | TGTGCCAGCAGTTGGGCAAGGACAGGGGTCGGGGCCAACGTCCTGACTTTC
TRBJ1-1 | TRBV12-5 | TRBD1 | - | CASGVQGVMNTEAFF | TGTGCTAGTGGTGTACAGGGGGTCATGAACACTGAAGCTTTCTTT
TRBJ1-2 | TRBV5-1 | TRBD1 | - | CASGGQGTSYGYTF | TGCGCCAGCGGGGGACAGGGGACCTCCTATGGCTACACCTTC
TRBJ1-1 | TRBV6-1 | - | - | CASSELWRYMNTEAFF | TGTGCCAGCAGTGAACTATGGCGGTACATGAACACTGAAGCTTTCTTT